This TCR beta chain was recovered during a study of T cell responses to AZD1222 COVID-19 vaccine. Trimming left V 5 bases short and J 6 bases short, with 18 bases between. The CDR3 contains 15 residues. Germline V gene lookup returns CDR1 SGHKS and CDR2 YYEKEE (reference sequence). Some clones are missing from TCRdb's copy, which holds only in-frame ones; the method was immunoSEQ multiplex PCR. The table lists tens of thousands of clones, roughly 84% of them singletons. The sequences come from peripheral blood, collected on day 0 of AZD1222 vaccination. The source is an adult in good health. The J gene is TRBJ1-5, the V gene TRBV5-5; possible D gene TRBD1, 6 bases. This chain's CDR3 is CASSRGQGGFQPQHF. The CDR3 nucleotides are TGTGCCAGCAGTCGGGGGCAGGGTGGGTTTCAGCCCCAGCATTTT.